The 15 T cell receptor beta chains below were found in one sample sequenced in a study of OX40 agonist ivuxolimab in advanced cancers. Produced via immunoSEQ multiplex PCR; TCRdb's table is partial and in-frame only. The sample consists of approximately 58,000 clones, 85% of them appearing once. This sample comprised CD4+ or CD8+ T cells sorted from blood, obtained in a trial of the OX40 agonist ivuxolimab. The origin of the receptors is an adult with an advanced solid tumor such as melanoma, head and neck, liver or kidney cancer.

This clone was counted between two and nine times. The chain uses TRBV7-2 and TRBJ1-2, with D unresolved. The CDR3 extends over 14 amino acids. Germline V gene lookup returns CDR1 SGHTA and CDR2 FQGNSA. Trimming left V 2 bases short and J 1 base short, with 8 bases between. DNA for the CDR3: TGTGCCAGCAGCTTACGGACGGATAACTATGGCTACACCTTC. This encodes CASSLRTDNYGYTF.

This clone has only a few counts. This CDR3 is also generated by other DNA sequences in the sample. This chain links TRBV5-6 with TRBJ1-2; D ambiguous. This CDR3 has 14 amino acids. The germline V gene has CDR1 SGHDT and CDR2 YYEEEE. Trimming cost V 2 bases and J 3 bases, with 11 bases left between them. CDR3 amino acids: CASSFPGGDYGYTF. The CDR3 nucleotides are TGTGCCAGCAGCTTCCCAGGAGGAGACTATGGCTACACCTTC.

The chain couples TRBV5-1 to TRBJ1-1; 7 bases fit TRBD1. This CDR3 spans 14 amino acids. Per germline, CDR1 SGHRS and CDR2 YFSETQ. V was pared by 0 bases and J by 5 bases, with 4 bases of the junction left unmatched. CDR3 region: CASSLDRGGTEAFF. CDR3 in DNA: TGCGCCAGCAGCTTGGACAGGGGAGGAACTGAAGCTTTCTTT.

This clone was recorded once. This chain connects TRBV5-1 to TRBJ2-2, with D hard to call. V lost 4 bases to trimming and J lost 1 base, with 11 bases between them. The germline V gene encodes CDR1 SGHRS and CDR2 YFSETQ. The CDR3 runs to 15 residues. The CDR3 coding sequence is TGCGCCAGCAGCCCAAGACTGAAGAACACCGGGGAGCTGTTTTTT. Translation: CASSPRLKNTGELFF.

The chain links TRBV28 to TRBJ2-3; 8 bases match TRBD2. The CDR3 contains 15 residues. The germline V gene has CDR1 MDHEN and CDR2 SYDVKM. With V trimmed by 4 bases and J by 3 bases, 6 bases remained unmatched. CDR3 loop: CASSSPGGGTDTQYF. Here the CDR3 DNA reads TGTGCCAGCAGTTCCCCGGGAGGGGGAACAGATACGCAGTATTTT.

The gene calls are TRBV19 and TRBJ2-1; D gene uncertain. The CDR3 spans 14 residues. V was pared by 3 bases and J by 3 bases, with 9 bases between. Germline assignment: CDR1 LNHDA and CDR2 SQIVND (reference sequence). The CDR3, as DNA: TGTGCCAGTAGTATGGTGGGGATCTACAATGAGCAGTTCTTC. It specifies CASSMVGIYNEQFF.

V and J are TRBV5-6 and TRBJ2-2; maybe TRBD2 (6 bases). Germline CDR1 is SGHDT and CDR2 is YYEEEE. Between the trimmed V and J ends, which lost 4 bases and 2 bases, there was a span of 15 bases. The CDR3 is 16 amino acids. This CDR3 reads CASSDLRGTNTGELFF. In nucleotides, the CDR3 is TGTGCCAGCAGCGATTTACGGGGGACCAACACCGGGGAGCTGTTTTTT.

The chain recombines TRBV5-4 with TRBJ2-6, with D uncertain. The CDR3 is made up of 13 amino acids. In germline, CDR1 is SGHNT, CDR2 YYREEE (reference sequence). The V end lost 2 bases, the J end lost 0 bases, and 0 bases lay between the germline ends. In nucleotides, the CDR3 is TGTGCCAGCAGCTTCTCTGGGGCCAACGTCCTGACTTTC. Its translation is CASSFSGANVLTF.

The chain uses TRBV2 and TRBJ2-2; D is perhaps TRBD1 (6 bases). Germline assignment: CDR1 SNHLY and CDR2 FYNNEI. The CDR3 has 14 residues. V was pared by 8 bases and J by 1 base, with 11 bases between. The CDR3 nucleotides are TGTGCCAGCCGATGGGACAAGAACACCGGGGAGCTGTTTTTT. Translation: CASRWDKNTGELFF.

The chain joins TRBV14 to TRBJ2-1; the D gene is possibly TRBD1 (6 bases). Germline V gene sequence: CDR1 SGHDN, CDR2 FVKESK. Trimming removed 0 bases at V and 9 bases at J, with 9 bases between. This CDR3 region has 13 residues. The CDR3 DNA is TGTGCCAGCAGCCAAGATAACAGGGCTGAGCAGTTCTTC. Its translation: CASSQDNRAEQFF.

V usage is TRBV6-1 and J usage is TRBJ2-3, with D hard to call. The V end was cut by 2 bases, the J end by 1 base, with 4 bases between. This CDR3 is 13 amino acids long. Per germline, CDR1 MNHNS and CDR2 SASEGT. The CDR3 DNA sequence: TGTGCCAGCAGTGAACGGGGCACAGATACGCAGTATTTT. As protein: CASSERGTDTQYF.

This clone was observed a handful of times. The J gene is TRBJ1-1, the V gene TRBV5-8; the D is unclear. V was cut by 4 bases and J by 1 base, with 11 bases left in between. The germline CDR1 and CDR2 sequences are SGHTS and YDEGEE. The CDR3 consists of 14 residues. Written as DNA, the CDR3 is TGTGCCAGCAGCCAATCCTGGGCGAACACTGAAGCTTTCTTT. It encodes CASSQSWANTEAFF.

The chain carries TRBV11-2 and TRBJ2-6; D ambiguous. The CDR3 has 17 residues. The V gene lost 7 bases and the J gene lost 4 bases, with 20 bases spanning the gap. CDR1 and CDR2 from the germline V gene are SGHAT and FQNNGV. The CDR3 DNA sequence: TGTGCCAGCACCTATCGGCATGATTCATCCGGGGCCAACGTCCTGACTTTC. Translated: CASTYRHDSSGANVLTF.

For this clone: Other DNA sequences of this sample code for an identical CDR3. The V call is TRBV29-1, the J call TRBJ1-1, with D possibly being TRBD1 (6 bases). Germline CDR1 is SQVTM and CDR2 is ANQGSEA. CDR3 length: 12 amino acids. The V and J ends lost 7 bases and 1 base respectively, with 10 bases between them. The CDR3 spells CSAQGQNTEAFF. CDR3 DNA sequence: TGCAGCGCACAGGGACAGAACACTGAAGCTTTCTTT. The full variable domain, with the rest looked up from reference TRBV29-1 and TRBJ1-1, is SAVISQKPSRDICQRGTSLTIQCQVDSQVTMMFWYRQQPGQSLTLIATANQGSEATYESGFVIDKFPISRPNLTFSTLTVSNMSPEDSSIYLCSAQGQNTEAFFGQGTRLTVV.

The DNA for the CDR3 is TGTGCCAGCAGCTTCCGGGACAGGGGAGGCGAGCAGTACTTC. Encoded protein: CASSFRDRGGEQYF. This chain connects TRBV5-8 to TRBJ2-7; TRBD1 agrees at 10 bases. CDR1 SGHTS and CDR2 YDEGEE come from the germline V gene. V shed 2 bases, J shed 6 bases, and the junction held 5 bases outside the gene matches. The CDR3 extends over 14 amino acids.